The clone carrying this T cell receptor beta chain was observed once. Data came from immunoSEQ multiplex PCR; TCRdb stores just in-frame clones and leaves some out. The sample contains 65,000 to 75,000 clones, about four fifths of which appear only once. In germline, CDR1 is MNHNY, CDR2 SVGAGI (reference sequence). CDR3 length: 13 amino acids. V dropped 9 bases and J dropped 4; count of bases not matched to a gene: 4. This sample is part of a study of blood T cell repertoires in COVID-19. This rearrangement joins TRBV6-6 to TRBJ1-5; 9 nucleotides line up with TRBD1. What was sequenced was peripheral blood. The TCR was taken from a woman aged 60-70 years with acute or convalescent COVID-19. CDR3 sequence reads: CASGTGNNQPQHF. The CDR3 bases are TGTGCCAGTGGGACAGGGAATAATCAGCCCCAGCATTTT.